The 25 T cell receptor beta chains given below trace back to one sample, sequenced in a study of beta chain features in type 1 diabetes. Since all of the isolated RNA was reverse transcribed, expressed TCRB transcripts were what got sequenced. The assay was immunoSEQ multiplex PCR, and TCRdb's table has in-frame clones only and misses some. This table holds 350,000 to 450,000 clones, roughly 16% found once. Material for sequencing was naive CD4+ T cells from blood. Receptors were obtained from a woman in her late teens or twenties in good health.

This clone was seen more than once but under ten times. The V gene is TRBV19, the J gene TRBJ2-1; 8 bases map to TRBD1. The CDR3 runs 15 residues. The ends lost 5 bases at V and 3 bases at J; junction bases unmatched: 6. Germline V gene data show CDR1 as LNHDA and CDR2 as SQIVND (reference sequence). Here the CDR3 DNA reads TGTGCCAGTAGTCCTAGGACAGGGTACTACAATGAGCAGTTCTTC. As protein: CASSPRTGYYNEQFF. The variable domain in full, completed from reference TRBV19 and TRBJ2-1, reads DGGITQSPKYLFRKEGQNVTLSCEQNLNHDAMYWYRQDPGQGLRLIYYSQIVNDFQKGDIAEGYSVSREKKESFPLTVTSAQKNPTAFYLCASSPRTGYYNEQFFGPGTRLTVL.

The chain carries TRBV27 and TRBJ2-1; D is perhaps TRBD1 (6 bases). The V gene's germline CDR1 is MNHEY and CDR2 SMNVEV (reference sequence). The CDR3 has 19 residues. Between the trimmed V and J ends, which lost 2 bases and 4 bases, there was a span of 24 bases. The CDR3, as DNA: TGTGCCAGCAGTTTAGGGGTCACAGGGCGCCAGTCCCCATACAATGAGCAGTTCTTC. It translates to CASSLGVTGRQSPYNEQFF.

The rearrangement uses TRBV14 and TRBJ2-1; D is possibly TRBD2 (5 bases). Per germline, CDR1 SGHDN and CDR2 FVKESK. This CDR3 has 13 amino acids. The V gene lost 0 bases and the J gene lost 12 bases, with 12 bases spanning the gap. CDR3 protein: CASSQEPTRLQFF. CDR3 coding DNA: TGTGCCAGCAGCCAAGAGCCAACTAGATTGCAGTTCTTC.

This clone was observed a few times. The V call is TRBV29-1, the J call TRBJ2-7; D is possibly TRBD1 (6 bases). This CDR3 spans 12 amino acids. Between the trimmed V and J ends, which lost 7 bases and 7 bases, there was a span of 17 bases. Germline loops: CDR1 SQVTM, CDR2 ANQGSEA. CDR3 sequence (DNA): TGCAGCGCAGGACAGTCTAGTCGGGAGCAGTACTTC. This gives the protein CSAGQSSREQYF.

This clone showed up just a few times. The V and J genes are TRBV10-3 and TRBJ1-4; a weak D match, TRBD1 (5 bases). CDR1 and CDR2 from the germline V gene are ENHRY and SYGVKD. The CDR3 sequence is 12 residues long. V lost 3 bases to trimming and J lost 6 bases, with 5 bases between them. This CDR3 is CAISEQDEKLFF. The CDR3 nucleotides read TGTGCCATCAGTGAACAGGATGAAAAACTGTTTTTT.

The chain carries TRBV5-1 and TRBJ2-7, with 8 bases aligning to TRBD2. From germline, CDR1 is SGHRS and CDR2 YFSETQ. The ends lost 4 bases at V and 3 bases at J; junction bases unmatched: 9. The CDR3 consists of 15 residues. The chain's CDR3 is CASSGGAGGLYEQYF. The CDR3 nucleotides are TGCGCCAGCAGCGGAGGGGCGGGAGGCCTCTACGAGCAGTACTTC.

J is TRBJ2-5 and V is TRBV5-6, with 8 bases lining up with TRBD1. The CDR3 totals 13 residues. V was pared by 5 bases and J by 11 bases, with 11 bases of the junction left unmatched. Germline V lookup: CDR1 SGHDT, CDR2 YYEEEE. CDR3 amino acids: CASSIPRDRTQYF. As DNA, the CDR3 is TGTGCCAGCAGTATCCCCCGGGACAGGACACAGTACTTC.

This clone was counted only a few times. The chain couples TRBV28 to TRBJ1-5, with 11 bases aligning to TRBD1. The trim removed 2 bases at V and 6 bases at J, leaving 3 bases unmatched. The germline V gene encodes CDR1 MDHEN and CDR2 SYDVKM. This CDR3 is 15 amino acids long. The CDR3 coding sequence is TGTGCCAGCAGTTTAGGTGGGACAGGGGGTCAGCCCCAGCATTTT. Translating it yields CASSLGGTGGQPQHF.

This rearrangement joins TRBV30 to TRBJ1-2; 12 nucleotides line up with TRBD1. The junction had 13 bases not matched to a gene; V was cut back by 4 bases and J by 4 bases. Looked up from germline, CDR1 is GTSNPN and CDR2 is SVGIG (reference sequence). The CDR3 is 17 amino acids. The CDR3, as DNA: TGTGCCTGGACCCAGGTGGGCCGGGACAGGGGGCCCTATGGCTACACCTTC. This translates into CAWTQVGRDRGPYGYTF.

The table lists this clone with a few counts. CDR3 residues: CASSPESGTGGELFF. CDR3 in DNA: TGTGCCAGCTCACCTGAAAGCGGGACGGGCGGGGAGCTGTTTTTT. The chain has TRBV18 and TRBJ2-2, with 7 bases fitting TRBD2. The CDR3 loop spans 15 amino acids. Germline V gene data show CDR1 as KGHSH and CDR2 as LQKENI. V lost 3 bases to trimming and J lost 7 bases; unmatched junction nucleotides: 8.

This clone appeared a few times. V is TRBV5-8 and J is TRBJ2-2; 7 positions agree with TRBD1. CDR1 is SGHTS, CDR2 YDEGEE, per germline. This CDR3 has 16 amino acids. Trimming cost V 2 bases and J 6 bases; bases outside gene matches: 10. The CDR3 DNA reads as TGTGCCAGCAGCTTCTACAGGGGCCGCCGCGCCGGGGAGCTGTTTTTT. Translation: CASSFYRGRRAGELFF. The whole variable domain, filled in from reference TRBV5-8 and TRBJ2-2, reads EAGVTQSPTHLIKTRGQQATLRCSPISGHTSVYWYQQALGLGLQFLLWYDEGEERNRGNFPPRFSGRQFPNYSSELNVNALELEDSALYLCASSFYRGRRAGELFFGEGSRLTVL.

This clone turned up a few times. This chain uses TRBV18 with TRBJ1-3; the D is unclear. This CDR3 has 15 amino acids. V dropped 3 bases and J dropped 0 bases, with 9 bases sitting between them. Germline CDR1 reads KGHSH; CDR2 reads LQKENI. The chain's CDR3 is CASSPRHISGNTIYF. CDR3 DNA sequence: TGTGCCAGCTCACCCCGACACATCTCTGGAAACACCATATATTTT.

The CDR3 nucleotides are TGTGCCAGCACCACCGGGACTAGGCAGTTCTTC. It is translated as CASTTGTRQFF. J is TRBJ2-1 and V is TRBV28, with 8 bases matching TRBD2. Looked up from germline, CDR1 is MDHEN and CDR2 is SYDVKM. The junction had 5 bases not matched to a gene; V was cut back by 7 bases and J by 12 bases. This CDR3 spans 11 amino acids.

This clone was found a few times. The chain carries TRBV5-1 and TRBJ2-2; 7 bases match TRBD2. CDR1 and CDR2 (germline): SGHRS, YFSETQ. Trimming took 5 bases from V and 6 from J; bases not matched to a gene: 13. The CDR3 has 16 residues. The CDR3 DNA follows: TGCGCCAGCAGTTTGCTAGCGGACACTAAGGCCGGGGAGCTGTTTTTT. This gives the protein CASSLLADTKAGELFF.

The J gene is TRBJ2-1, the V gene TRBV5-4, with TRBD2 identical over 7 bases. From germline, CDR1 is SGHNT and CDR2 YYREEE (reference sequence). The length of the CDR3 is 13 residues. V was clipped by 4 bases and J by 8 bases; unmatched bases: 6. CDR3 DNA: TGTGCCAGCAGCCGGGAGGTGGGGGATGAGCAGTTCTTC. Amino acids: CASSREVGDEQFF.

The chain recombines TRBV6-1 with TRBJ2-4; 11 nucleotides line up with TRBD2. J gave up 5 bases and V 3 bases, and 12 bases lay outside the gene matches. The CDR3 extends over 18 amino acids. Germline lookup yields CDR1 MNHNS and CDR2 SASEGT. CDR3 sequence (DNA): TGTGCCAGCAGTGAGGCCCTAGGGACTAGCGGCCCCGAAAACATTCAGTACTTC. It specifies CASSEALGTSGPENIQYF.

This clone was observed a few times. V gene TRBV28 combines with J gene TRBJ1-5; 10 nucleotides agree with TRBD1. Germline CDR1 and CDR2: MDHEN and SYDVKM. The CDR3 runs to 16 residues. V was clipped by 3 bases and J by 2 bases; unmatched bases: 4. CDR3 nucleotides: TGTGCCAGCAGTTTGGGGGACAGGGGTGGCAATCAGCCCCAGCATTTT. This codes for CASSLGDRGGNQPQHF.

The chain uses TRBV19 and TRBJ2-7, with D maybe TRBD2 (6 bases). The V and J ends lost 0 bases and 3 bases respectively, with 15 bases between them. Germline CDR1 LNHDA, CDR2 SQIVND (reference sequence). This CDR3 spans 16 amino acids. Here the CDR3 DNA reads TGTGCCAGTAGTATAGATGTAGGAGGGAAGGACTACGAGCAGTACTTC. This codes for CASSIDVGGKDYEQYF.

The chain links TRBV5-1 to TRBJ2-7; the match to TRBD1 covers 7 bases. The CDR3 is 13 residues long. Unmatched junction bases numbered 5, after V lost 4 bases and J lost 4 bases. CDR1 and CDR2 from the germline V gene are SGHRS and YFSETQ. CDR3 protein: CASSPGTEYEQYF. The CDR3 DNA follows: TGCGCCAGCAGCCCCGGGACAGAGTACGAGCAGTACTTC.

The chain uses TRBV2 and TRBJ1-2; TRBD1 is a possible D gene (6 bases). The CDR3 loop spans 13 amino acids. Trimming stripped 8 bases from V and 7 bases from J, with 17 bases between. Germline CDR1 reads SNHLY; CDR2 reads FYNNEI. The CDR3 sequence: CASRLVGGAGYTF. The CDR3 bases are TGTGCCAGCCGCCTGGTGGGGGGGGCTGGCTACACCTTC.

The sample holds a few counts of this clone. The CDR3: CSARDDWEQFF. DNA of the CDR3: TGCAGTGCTAGAGACGACTGGGAGCAGTTCTTC. The rearrangement uses TRBV20-1 and TRBJ2-1; no definite D call. Trimming took off 0 bases at V and 10 bases at J, with 7 bases between the two ends. Germline V CDR1 and CDR2: DFQATT, SNEGSKA (reference sequence). The CDR3 loop spans 11 amino acids.

This clone was counted a few times. This chain uses TRBV28 with TRBJ2-1; D ambiguous. This CDR3 is 16 amino acids long. V was shortened by 3 bases and J by 0 bases, with 12 bases between the two germline ends. Germline V lookup: CDR1 MDHEN, CDR2 SYDVKM. CDR3: CASSFIGRSSYNEQFF. As DNA, the CDR3 is TGTGCCAGCAGTTTTATAGGAAGGAGCTCCTACAATGAGCAGTTCTTC.

The chain carries TRBV28 and TRBJ2-7; D gene uncertain. The CDR3 has 15 residues. V lost 0 bases, J lost 0 bases, and 9 bases lay in between. Germline CDR1 MDHEN, CDR2 SYDVKM. CDR3 residues: CASSLWKPSSYEQYF. The CDR3 coding sequence is TGTGCCAGCAGTTTATGGAAACCTAGCTCCTACGAGCAGTACTTC.

This clone showed up just a few times. The chain recombines TRBV7-9 with TRBJ1-2, with 10 bases fitting TRBD1. CDR1 is SEHNR, CDR2 FQNEAQ, per germline (reference sequence). The trim removed 5 bases at V and 7 bases at J, leaving 7 bases unmatched. The CDR3 contains 14 residues. The CDR3: CASSQGQGKAGYTF. CDR3 nucleotide sequence: TGTGCCAGCAGCCAGGGACAGGGGAAAGCTGGCTACACCTTC.

A few counts support this clone. This chain joins TRBV30 and TRBJ2-2; D is perhaps TRBD1 (6 bases). CDR1 GTSNPN and CDR2 SVGIG come from the germline V gene (reference sequence). Trimming shortened V by 4 bases and J by 4 bases, and 16 bases separated the two germline ends. The CDR3 has 15 residues. The CDR3 coding sequence is TGTGCCTGGAAGGGAGTAAGGGGGAGCACCGGGGAGCTGTTTTTT. It encodes CAWKGVRGSTGELFF.